This T cell receptor (beta chain) was captured by sequencing in a study of T-cell reconstitution after alpha-beta-depleted transplantation in children (dated by TCRdb to 2016 to 2018). Broadly, across the study: Using TCR repertoire profiling, the study quantitatively followed how T-cell immune reconstitution unfolded in children after TCRalphabeta/CD19-depleted allogeneic hematopoietic cell transplantation.

The library was made by PCR. Sequencing relied on an Illumina HiSeq 2500. Molecular barcoding was employed in the preparation of TCR libraries, with unique molecular identifiers being used to normalize TCRbeta repertoire quantification. TCRdb took the public reads, trimmed them with fastp at Q25, ran MiXCR for clone calling and kept in-frame beta chains. Rows are unified per CDR3 protein, each entry keeping the most common DNA and genes. The sample table contains 490,000 or so distinct CDR3 sequences; only one count was recorded for 9.5% to 15% of them. The ten largest make up about 5.6% of the sample. The CDR3 goes from the cysteine to the phenylalanine over 14 residues. Only the CDR3 DNA is retained, 42 bases long and in frame from the first base. Cut back by 11 bases and 0 bases, the V and J ends lie 17 bases apart. Via the germline V gene, CDR1 is MNHEY and CDR2 SVGEGT. This clonotype was counted between two and nine times. Its antigen is still unknown. Base qualities were left out, and no much larger clone turns up one base away.

The receptor comes from a human donor who donated a stem cell graft to a child with combined immunodeficiency. The specimen comprised PBMCs from the stem cell graft donor, sampled from the stem cell graft. Here the chain combines TRBV6-2 or TRBV6-3 and TRBJ2-7; TRBD2 might be the D gene, on 6 matching bases. The nucleotide sequence is TGTGCCTCCCTTACGCGGGGCTACTCCTACGAGCAGTACTTC. The resulting protein is CASLTRGYSYEQYF.